This record looks at one T cell receptor beta chain sequence and its context. These data are taken from a study of blood T cell repertoires in COVID-19. Study as a whole: Sites in the United States, Italy and Spain provided acute and convalescent COVID-19 samples. T cells, B-cell-depleted T cells, or PBMCs supplied cDNA or gDNA.

Data came from immunoSEQ multiplex PCR; TCRdb stores just in-frame clones and leaves some out. The sample records 150,000 to 200,000 clones, about four fifths being singletons. Trimming shortened V by 0 bases and J by 9 bases, and 7 bases separated the two germline ends. Germline V CDR1 and CDR2: SGHRS, YFSETQ. The CDR3 has 12 residues. The TCR was taken from an elderly woman with acute or convalescent COVID-19. Sequences were obtained from peripheral blood. The gene calls are TRBV5-1 and TRBJ2-1; tentative D call: TRBD2 (6 bases). CDR3 protein: CASSLVGGEQFF. CDR3 bases: TGCGCCAGCAGCTTGGTGGGGGGTGAGCAGTTCTTC.